The subject of this entry is one TCR beta chain. The record originates from a study of blood T cell repertoires in COVID-19. The overall study: The samples span acute and convalescent COVID-19 from the United States, Italy and Spain. Sample material is recorded as cDNA or gDNA derived from T cells, B-cell-depleted T cells, or PBMCs.

Per germline, CDR1 MGHDK and CDR2 SYGVNS. The CDR3 runs to 13 residues. The J segment lost 7 bases and the V segment lost 8 bases, leaving 7 bases of the junction unmatched. Sequencing used immunoSEQ multiplex PCR; TCRdb keeps in-frame clones, though not all of them. The sample yields roughly 200,000 clones, 80% to 90% seen once. The chain uses TRBV25-1 and TRBJ1-4, with TRBD1 matching 7 bases. This clonotype was obtained from a man aged 35 to 55 who had recovered from COVID-19. Source material: PBMCs or T cells enriched from blood (not recorded which). The CDR3 region has the DNA TGTGCCAGCTCCCGGGCAGGGGGTGAAAAACTGTTTTTT. Translating gives CASSRAGGEKLFF.